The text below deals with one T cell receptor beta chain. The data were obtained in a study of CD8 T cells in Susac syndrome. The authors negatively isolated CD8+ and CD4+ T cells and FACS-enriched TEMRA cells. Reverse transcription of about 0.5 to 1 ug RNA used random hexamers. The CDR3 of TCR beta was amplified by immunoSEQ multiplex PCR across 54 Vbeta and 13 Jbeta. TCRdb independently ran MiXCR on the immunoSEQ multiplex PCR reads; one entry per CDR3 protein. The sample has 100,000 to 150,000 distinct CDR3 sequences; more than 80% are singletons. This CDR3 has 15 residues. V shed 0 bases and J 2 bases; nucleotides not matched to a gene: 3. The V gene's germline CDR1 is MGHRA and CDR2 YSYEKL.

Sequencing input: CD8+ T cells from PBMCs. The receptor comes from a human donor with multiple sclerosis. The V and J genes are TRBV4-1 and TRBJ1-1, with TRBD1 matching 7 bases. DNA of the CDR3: TGCGCCAGCAGCCAAGATCCAGGGGGAAACACTGAAGCTTTCTTT. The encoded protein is CASSQDPGGNTEAFF.